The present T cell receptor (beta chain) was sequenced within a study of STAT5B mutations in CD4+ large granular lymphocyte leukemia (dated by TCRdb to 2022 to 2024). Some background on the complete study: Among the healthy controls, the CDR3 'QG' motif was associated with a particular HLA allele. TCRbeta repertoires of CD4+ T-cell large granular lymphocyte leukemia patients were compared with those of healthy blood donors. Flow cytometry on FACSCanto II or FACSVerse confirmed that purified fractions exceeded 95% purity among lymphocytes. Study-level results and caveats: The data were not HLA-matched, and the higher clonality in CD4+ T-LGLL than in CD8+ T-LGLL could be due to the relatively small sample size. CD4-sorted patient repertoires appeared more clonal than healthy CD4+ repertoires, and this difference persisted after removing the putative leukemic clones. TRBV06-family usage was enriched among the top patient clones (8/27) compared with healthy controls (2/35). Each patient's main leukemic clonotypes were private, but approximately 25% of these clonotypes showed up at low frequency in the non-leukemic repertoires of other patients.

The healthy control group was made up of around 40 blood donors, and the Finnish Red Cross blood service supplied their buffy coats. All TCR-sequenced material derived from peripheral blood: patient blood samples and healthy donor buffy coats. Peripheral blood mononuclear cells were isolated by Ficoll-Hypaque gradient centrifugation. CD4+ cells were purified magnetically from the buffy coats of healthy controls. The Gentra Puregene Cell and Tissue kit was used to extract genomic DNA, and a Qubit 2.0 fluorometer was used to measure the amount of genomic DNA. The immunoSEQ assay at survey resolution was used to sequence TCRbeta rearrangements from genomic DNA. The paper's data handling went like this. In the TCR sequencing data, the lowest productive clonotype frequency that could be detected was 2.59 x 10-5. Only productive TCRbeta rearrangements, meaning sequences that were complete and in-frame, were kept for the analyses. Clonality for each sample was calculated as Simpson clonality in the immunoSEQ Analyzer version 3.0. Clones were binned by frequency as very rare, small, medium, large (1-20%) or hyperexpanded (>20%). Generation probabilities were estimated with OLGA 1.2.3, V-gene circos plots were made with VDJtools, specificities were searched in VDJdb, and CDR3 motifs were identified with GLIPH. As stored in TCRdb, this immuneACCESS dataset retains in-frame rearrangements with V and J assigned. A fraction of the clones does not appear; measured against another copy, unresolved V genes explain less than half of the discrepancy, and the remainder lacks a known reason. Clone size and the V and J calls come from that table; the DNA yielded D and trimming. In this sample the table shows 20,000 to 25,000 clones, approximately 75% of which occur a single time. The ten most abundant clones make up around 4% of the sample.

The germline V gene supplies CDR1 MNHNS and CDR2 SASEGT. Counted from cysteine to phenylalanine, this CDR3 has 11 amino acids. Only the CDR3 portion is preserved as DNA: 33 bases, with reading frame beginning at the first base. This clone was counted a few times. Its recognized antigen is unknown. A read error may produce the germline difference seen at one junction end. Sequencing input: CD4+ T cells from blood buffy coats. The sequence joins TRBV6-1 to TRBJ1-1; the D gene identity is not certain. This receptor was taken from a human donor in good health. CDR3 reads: CASSEASQQLF. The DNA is TGTGCCAGCAGTGAAGCCAGTCAGCAGCTCTTT.